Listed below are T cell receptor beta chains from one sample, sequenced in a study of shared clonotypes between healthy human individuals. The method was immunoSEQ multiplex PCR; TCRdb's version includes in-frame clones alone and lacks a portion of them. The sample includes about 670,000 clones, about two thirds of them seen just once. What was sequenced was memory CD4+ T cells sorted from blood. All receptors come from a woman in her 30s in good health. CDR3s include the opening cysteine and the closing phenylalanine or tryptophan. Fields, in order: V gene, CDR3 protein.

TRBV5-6,CASSPRDGNTEAFF
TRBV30,CALQGNTEAFF
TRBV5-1,CASSYSSGRSRSGELFF
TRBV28,CASSRGLAEGTQYF
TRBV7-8,CASSPRGTDTQYF
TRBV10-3,CAISEFGGAGTVSGNTIYF
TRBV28,CASSLPRAGTGPGVVNTEAFF
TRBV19,CASSMKLAALQGDTQYF
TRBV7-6,CASSLTGELFF
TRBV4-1,CASSLRLAGYEQYF
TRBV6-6,CASGEAGGDNEQFF